One sample yielded the 10 T cell receptor beta chains listed below, sequenced in a study of shared clonotypes between healthy human individuals. CD45RO-negative, CCR7-positively selected cells formed the naive CD8 fraction, excluding terminally differentiated effector memory CD45RA+ cells. TCRdb keeps only in-frame clones here, not all; method: immunoSEQ multiplex PCR. Here the sample spans around 560,000 clones, roughly 95% being singletons. The sample consisted of naive CD8+ T cells sorted from blood. Source of these receptors: a woman aged 25 to 39 in good health.

This clone was recorded once. This chain connects TRBV2 to TRBJ1-4, with TRBD1 identical over 8 bases. CDR3 length equals 16 residues. With 0 bases clipped from V and 7 bases from J, the junction kept 7 bases outside the gene matches. Germline V CDR1 and CDR2: SNHLY, FYNNEI. The CDR3 coding sequence is TGTGCCAGCAGTGAAGCGCGACAGGGGCGGGTTGAAAAACTGTTTTTT. Translating it yields CASSEARQGRVEKLFF.

The chain couples TRBV7-9 to TRBJ2-3; 9 nucleotides agree with TRBD2. Germline trimming cut 5 bases from V and 0 bases from J; bases unmatched to any gene: 9. The CDR3 length is 17 residues. Germline values: CDR1 SEHNR, CDR2 FQNEAQ (reference sequence). As DNA, the CDR3 is TGTGCCAGCAGCCTCCCGTCGCGGGGGGGCAGCACAGATACGCAGTATTTT. Its protein product is CASSLPSRGGSTDTQYF.

In DNA, the CDR3 is TGTGCCAGCAGTGAACGGACAGGGGGCCAGCCCCAGCATTTT. This gives the protein CASSERTGGQPQHF. This chain links TRBV6-1 with TRBJ1-5, with 11 nucleotides matching TRBD1. Trimming at V came to 2 bases and at J to 7 bases, leaving 1 base not matched to a gene. Looked up from germline, CDR1 is MNHNS and CDR2 is SASEGT. The length of the CDR3 is 14 residues.

The V call is TRBV5-6, the J call TRBJ1-3, with D maybe TRBD1 (5 bases). The CDR3 length is 17 residues. Germline V gene data show CDR1 as SGHDT and CDR2 as YYEEEE. V shed 4 bases and J shed 0 bases, with 17 bases lying between them. CDR3 amino acids: CASSPEPGPSSGNTIYF. CDR3 coding DNA: TGTGCCAGCAGCCCAGAGCCGGGACCTAGCTCTGGAAACACCATATATTTT.

This clone was picked up one time. The J gene is TRBJ1-2, the V gene TRBV7-9; 7 positions match TRBD1. The CDR3 totals 14 residues. CDR1 and CDR2 from the germline V gene are SEHNR and FQNEAQ (reference sequence). Losses at the gene ends were 5 bases for V and 8 bases for J; bases not matched to a gene: 11. The CDR3 DNA follows: TGTGCCAGCAGCGACGGACAGGCCAGAGGGGGCTACACCTTC. As protein: CASSDGQARGGYTF.

This chain uses TRBV9 with TRBJ2-7; D is perhaps TRBD1 or TRBD2 (5 bases each). V shed 4 bases and J shed 0 bases, with 11 bases lying between them. The germline CDR1 and CDR2 sequences are SGDLS and YYNGEE. The CDR3 consists of 14 residues. The CDR3 sequence is CASSPMGDSYEQYF. In DNA form, the CDR3 reads TGTGCCAGCAGCCCGATGGGGGACTCCTACGAGCAGTACTTC.

This clone came up once. The chain uses TRBV19 and TRBJ2-5; the D gene could be TRBD1 or TRBD2 (5 bases each). The end of the DNA fits TRBJ2-7 better, so the J call may be wrong. This CDR3 comprises 13 residues. In germline, CDR1 is LNHDA, CDR2 SQIVND (reference sequence). The CDR3 region has the DNA TGTGCCAGTAGTTACGGGACCGGCTACGAGCAGTACTTC. Protein sequence: CASSYGTGYEQYF.

V usage is TRBV7-9 and J usage is TRBJ2-5, with a tentative D call TRBD1 (6 bases). Germline lookup yields CDR1 SEHNR and CDR2 FQNEAQ (reference sequence). The CDR3 extends over 14 amino acids. V was shortened by 9 bases and J by 3 bases, with 17 bases between the two germline ends. CDR3 residues: CASGLGTTKETQYF. CDR3 DNA sequence: TGTGCCAGTGGTCTAGGGACAACAAAAGAGACCCAGTACTTC.

Worth noting for this clone: The same CDR3 also results from other DNA sequences found in this sample. CDR3 loop: CASSLAGPYNEQFF. The CDR3, as DNA: TGTGCCAGCAGCTTAGCTGGTCCTTACAATGAGCAGTTCTTC. J is TRBJ2-1 and V is TRBV7-6; D gene ambiguous. Germline loops: CDR1 SGHVS, CDR2 FNYEAQ. This CDR3 region has 14 residues. V was pared by 0 bases and J by 4 bases, with 7 bases between.

The chain carries TRBV5-1 and TRBJ2-3, with 8 positions matching TRBD2. The CDR3 is made up of 14 amino acids. Germline V gene data show CDR1 as SGHRS and CDR2 as YFSETQ. V lost 2 bases to trimming and J lost 5 bases; unmatched junction nucleotides: 4. The CDR3 region is CASSLLAAGDTQYF. In nucleotides, the CDR3 is TGCGCCAGCAGCTTACTAGCGGCGGGAGATACGCAGTATTTT. Together with reference TRBV5-1 and TRBJ2-3, the CDR3 gives the full variable domain: KAGVTQTPRYLIKTRGQQVTLSCSPISGHRSVSWYQQTPGQGLQFLFEYFSETQRNKGNFPGRFSGRQFSNSRSEMNVSTLELGDSALYLCASSLLAAGDTQYFGPGTRLTVL.